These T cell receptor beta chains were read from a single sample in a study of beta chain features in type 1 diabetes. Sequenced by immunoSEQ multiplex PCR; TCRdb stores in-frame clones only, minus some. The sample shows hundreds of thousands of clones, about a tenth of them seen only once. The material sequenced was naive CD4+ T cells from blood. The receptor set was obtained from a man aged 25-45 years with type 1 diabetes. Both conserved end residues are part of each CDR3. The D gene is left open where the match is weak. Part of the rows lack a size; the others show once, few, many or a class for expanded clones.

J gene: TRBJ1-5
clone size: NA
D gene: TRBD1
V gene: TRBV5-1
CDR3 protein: CASSLGTGNQPQHF
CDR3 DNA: TGCGCCAGCAGCTTGGGGACAGGAAATCAGCCCCAGCATTTT

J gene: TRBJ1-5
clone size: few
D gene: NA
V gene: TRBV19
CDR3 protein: CASSQAPGLGQPQHF
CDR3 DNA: TGTGCCAGTAGTCAGGCCCCAGGACTCGGTCAGCCCCAGCATTTT

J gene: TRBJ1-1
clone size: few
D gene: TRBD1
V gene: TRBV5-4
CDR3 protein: CASKRQGAMNTEAFF
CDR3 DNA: TGTGCCAGCAAAAGACAGGGGGCCATGAACACTGAAGCTTTCTTT

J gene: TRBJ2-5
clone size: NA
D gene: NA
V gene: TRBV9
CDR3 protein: CASSVGPLQETQYF
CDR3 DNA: TGTGCCAGCAGCGTAGGCCCACTACAAGAGACCCAGTACTTC

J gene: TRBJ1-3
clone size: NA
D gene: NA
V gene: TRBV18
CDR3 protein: CASSPVQQVSGNTIYF
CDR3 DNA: TGTGCCAGCTCACCCGTCCAACAGGTCTCTGGAAACACCATATATTTT

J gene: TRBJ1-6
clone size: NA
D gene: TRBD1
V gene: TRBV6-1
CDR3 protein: CASSTGGGNSPLHF
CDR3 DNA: TGTGCCAGCAGTACAGGGGGCGGGAATTCACCCCTCCACTTT

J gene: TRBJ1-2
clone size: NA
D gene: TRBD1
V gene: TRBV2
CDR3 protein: CASKGARDGYTF
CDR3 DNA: TGTGCCAGCAAGGGGGCTCGGGATGGCTACACCTTC

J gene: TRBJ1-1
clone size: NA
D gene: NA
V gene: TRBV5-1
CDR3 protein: CASSKEGGRNTEAFF
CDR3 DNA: TGCGCCAGCAGCAAGGAGGGAGGACGGAACACTGAAGCTTTCTTT

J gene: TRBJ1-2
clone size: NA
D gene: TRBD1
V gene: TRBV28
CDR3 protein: CARQGAYGYTF
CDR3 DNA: TGTGCCAGACAGGGGGCCTATGGCTACACCTTC

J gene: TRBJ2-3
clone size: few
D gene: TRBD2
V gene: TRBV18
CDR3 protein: CASSPRLARSSTDTQYF
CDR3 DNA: TGTGCCAGCTCACCTCGACTAGCGCGCTCTAGCACAGATACGCAGTATTTT

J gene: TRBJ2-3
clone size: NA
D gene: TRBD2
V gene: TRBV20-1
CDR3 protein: CSARTSGIQYF
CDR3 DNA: TGCAGTGCCAGGACTAGCGGGATACAGTATTTT

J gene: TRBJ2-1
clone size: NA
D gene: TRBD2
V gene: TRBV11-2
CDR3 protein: CASRPGLAGGLYNEQFF
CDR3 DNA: TGTGCCAGCAGGCCGGGACTAGCGGGGGGGCTCTACAATGAGCAGTTCTTC

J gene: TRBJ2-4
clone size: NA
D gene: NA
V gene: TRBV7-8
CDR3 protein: CASSPGQGSDIQYF
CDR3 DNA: TGTGCCAGCAGCCCGGGTCAGGGGAGTGACATTCAGTACTTC

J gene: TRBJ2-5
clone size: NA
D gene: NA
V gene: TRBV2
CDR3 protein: CASSQQETQYF
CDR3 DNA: TGTGCCAGCAGCCAACAAGAGACCCAGTACTTC

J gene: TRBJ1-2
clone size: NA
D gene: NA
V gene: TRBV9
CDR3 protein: CASSVGQGGGGYTF
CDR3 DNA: TGTGCCAGCAGCGTGGGCCAAGGGGGTGGGGGCTACACCTTC

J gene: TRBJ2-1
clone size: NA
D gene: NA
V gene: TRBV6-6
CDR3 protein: CASSSRLGSSYNEQFF
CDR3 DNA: TGTGCCAGCAGCTCCCGATTGGGGAGCTCCTACAATGAGCAGTTCTTC

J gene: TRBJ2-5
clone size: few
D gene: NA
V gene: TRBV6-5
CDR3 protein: CASSYSSFRTQYF
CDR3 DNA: TGTGCCAGCAGTTACTCGTCATTCAGGACCCAGTACTTC

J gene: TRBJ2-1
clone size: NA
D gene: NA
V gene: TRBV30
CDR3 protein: CAWEGGHYNEQFF
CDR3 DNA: TGTGCCTGGGAGGGGGGGCATTACAATGAGCAGTTCTTC

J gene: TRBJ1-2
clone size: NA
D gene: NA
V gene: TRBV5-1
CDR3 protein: CASSLGGLDGYTF
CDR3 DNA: TGCGCCAGCAGCTTGGGGGGGCTTGATGGCTACACCTTC

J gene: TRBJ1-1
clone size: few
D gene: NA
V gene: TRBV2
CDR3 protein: CASSERTENTEAFF
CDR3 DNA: TGTGCCAGCAGTGAACGGACAGAGAACACTGAAGCTTTCTTT

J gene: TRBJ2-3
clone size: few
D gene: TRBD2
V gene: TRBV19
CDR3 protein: CASRRLAGATSTDTQYF
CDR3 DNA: TGTGCCAGTAGGAGGCTAGCGGGTGCGACTAGCACAGATACGCAGTATTTT

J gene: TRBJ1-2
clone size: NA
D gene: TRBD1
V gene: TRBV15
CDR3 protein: CATSRDTAATGIDGYTF
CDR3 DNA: TGTGCCACCAGCAGAGATACTGCCGCGACAGGGATTGATGGCTACACCTTC

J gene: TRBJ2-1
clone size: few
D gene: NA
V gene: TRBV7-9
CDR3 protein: CASTLAGDNEQFF
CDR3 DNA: TGTGCCAGCACACTGGCAGGGGACAATGAGCAGTTCTTC

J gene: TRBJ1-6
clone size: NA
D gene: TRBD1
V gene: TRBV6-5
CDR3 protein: CASSYSGQGAYSPLHF
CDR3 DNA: TGTGCCAGCAGTTACTCGGGGCAGGGGGCATATTCACCCCTCCACTTT

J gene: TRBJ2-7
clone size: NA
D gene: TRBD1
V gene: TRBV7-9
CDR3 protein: CASSPQGAYEQYF
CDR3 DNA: TGTGCCAGCAGCCCTCAGGGGGCCTACGAGCAGTACTTC

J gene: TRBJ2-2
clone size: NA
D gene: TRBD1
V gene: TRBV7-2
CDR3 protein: CASRFDRDTGELFF
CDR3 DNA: TGTGCCAGCAGATTCGACAGGGACACCGGGGAGCTGTTTTTT

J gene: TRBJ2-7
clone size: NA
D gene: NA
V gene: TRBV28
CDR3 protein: CASSFSKGYEQYF
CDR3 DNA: TGTGCCAGCAGCTTCTCCAAGGGGTACGAGCAGTACTTC

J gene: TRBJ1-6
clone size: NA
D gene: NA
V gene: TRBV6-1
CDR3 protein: CASSEYSAGNSPLHF
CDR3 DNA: TGTGCCAGCAGTGAATATTCGGCAGGAAATTCACCCCTCCACTTT

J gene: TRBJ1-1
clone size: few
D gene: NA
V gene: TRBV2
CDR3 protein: CASSEGQGYTEAFF
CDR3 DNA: TGTGCCAGCAGTGAAGGGCAGGGGTACACTGAAGCTTTCTTT

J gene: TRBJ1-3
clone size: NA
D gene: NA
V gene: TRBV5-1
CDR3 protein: CASSTQTGISGNTIYF
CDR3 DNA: TGCGCCAGCAGCACCCAGACAGGTATCTCTGGAAACACCATATATTTT

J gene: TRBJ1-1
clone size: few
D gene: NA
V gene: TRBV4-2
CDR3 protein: CASSQVPSDTEAFF
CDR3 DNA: TGTGCCAGCAGCCAGGTTCCTTCGGACACTGAAGCTTTCTTT

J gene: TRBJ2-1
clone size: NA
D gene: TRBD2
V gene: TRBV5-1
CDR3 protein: CASSSGLAGGRGEQFF
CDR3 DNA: TGCGCCAGCAGCTCTGGACTAGCGGGGGGCAGGGGTGAGCAGTTCTTC

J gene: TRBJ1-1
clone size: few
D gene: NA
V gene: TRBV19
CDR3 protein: CASSSFSEAFF
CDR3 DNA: TGTGCCAGTAGTTCCTTCTCTGAAGCTTTCTTT

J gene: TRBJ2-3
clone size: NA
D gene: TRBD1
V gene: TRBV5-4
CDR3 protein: CASSLPGQGEVTQYF
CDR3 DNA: TGTGCCAGCAGCTTACCGGGACAGGGGGAAGTTACGCAGTATTTT

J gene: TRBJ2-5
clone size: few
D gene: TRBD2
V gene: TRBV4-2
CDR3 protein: CASSQGEAGETQYF
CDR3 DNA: TGTGCCAGCAGCCAAGGGGAAGCGGGGGAGACCCAGTACTTC

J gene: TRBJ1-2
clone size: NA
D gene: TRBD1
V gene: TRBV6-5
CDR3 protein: CATADRLGYGYTF
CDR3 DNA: TGTGCCACCGCGGACAGGTTGGGCTATGGCTACACCTTC

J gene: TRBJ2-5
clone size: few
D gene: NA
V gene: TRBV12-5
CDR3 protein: CASGYGTLGETQYF
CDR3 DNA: TGTGCTAGTGGTTACGGGACTCTGGGGGAGACCCAGTACTTC

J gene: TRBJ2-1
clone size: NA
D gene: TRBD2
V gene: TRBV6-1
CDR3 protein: CASSEIGLAVNEQFF
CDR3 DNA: TGTGCCAGCAGTGAAATAGGACTAGCGGTAAATGAGCAGTTCTTC

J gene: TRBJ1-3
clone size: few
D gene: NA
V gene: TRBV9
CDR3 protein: CASSAGGSGNTIYF
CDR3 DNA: TGTGCCAGCAGCGCGGGAGGGTCTGGAAACACCATATATTTT

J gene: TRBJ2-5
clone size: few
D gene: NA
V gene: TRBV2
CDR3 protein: CASSRGPQETQYF
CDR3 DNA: TGTGCCAGCTCCAGGGGCCCTCAAGAGACCCAGTACTTC

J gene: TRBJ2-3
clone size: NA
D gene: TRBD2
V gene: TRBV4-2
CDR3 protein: CASSQGSSGASTDTQYF
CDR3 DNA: TGTGCCAGCAGCCAAGGGTCTAGCGGGGCAAGCACAGATACGCAGTATTTT

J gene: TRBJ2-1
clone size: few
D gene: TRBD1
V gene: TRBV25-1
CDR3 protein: CASNSNRDRDRNEQFF
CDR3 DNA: TGTGCCAGCAACTCTAACCGGGACAGGGACAGAAATGAGCAGTTCTTC

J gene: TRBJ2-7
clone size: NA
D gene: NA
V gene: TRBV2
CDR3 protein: CASSQNGGNEQYF
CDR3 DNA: TGTGCCAGCAGCCAAAATGGAGGGAACGAGCAGTACTTC

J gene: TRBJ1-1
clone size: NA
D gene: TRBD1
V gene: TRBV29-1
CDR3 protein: CSVVQGASNTEAFF
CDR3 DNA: TGCAGCGTTGTCCAGGGGGCGTCGAACACTGAAGCTTTCTTT

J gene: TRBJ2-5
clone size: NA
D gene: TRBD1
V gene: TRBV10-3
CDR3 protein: CAISVTGAGETQYF
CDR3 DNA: TGTGCCATCAGTGTGACAGGGGCCGGAGAGACCCAGTACTTC

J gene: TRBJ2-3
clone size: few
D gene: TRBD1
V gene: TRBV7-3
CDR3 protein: CASSSDRGGDTQYF
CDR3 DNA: TGTGCCAGCAGCTCGGACAGGGGGGGAGATACGCAGTATTTT

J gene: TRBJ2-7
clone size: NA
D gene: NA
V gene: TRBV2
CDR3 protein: CASSGSWAGEQYF
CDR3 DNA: TGTGCCAGCAGTGGTAGCTGGGCGGGGGAGCAGTACTTC

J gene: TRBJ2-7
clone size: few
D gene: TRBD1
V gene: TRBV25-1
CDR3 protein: CASSPTGAGEQYF
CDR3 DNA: TGTGCCAGCAGCCCGACAGGGGCGGGCGAGCAGTACTTC

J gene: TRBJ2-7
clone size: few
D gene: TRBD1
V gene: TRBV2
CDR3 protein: CASRAQTGGYEQYF
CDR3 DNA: TGTGCCAGCAGGGCCCAGACAGGGGGCTACGAGCAGTACTTC

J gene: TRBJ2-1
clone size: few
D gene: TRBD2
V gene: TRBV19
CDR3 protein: CASSSAGGPPNEQFF
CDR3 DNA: TGTGCCAGTAGTTCTGCGGGGGGGCCTCCCAATGAGCAGTTCTTC

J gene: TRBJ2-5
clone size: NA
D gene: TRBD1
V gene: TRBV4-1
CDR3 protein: CASSPGDREETQYF
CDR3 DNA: TGCGCCAGCAGCCCAGGGGACAGGGAAGAGACCCAGTACTTC

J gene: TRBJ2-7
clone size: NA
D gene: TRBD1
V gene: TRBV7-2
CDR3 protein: CASSPDRGWDEQYF
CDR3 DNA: TGTGCCAGCAGCCCCGACAGGGGGTGGGACGAGCAGTACTTC